The 5 T cell receptor beta chains reported below all come from one sample, sequenced in a study of blood T cells in healthy people across ages. The authors ran a second PCR of 7 to 11 cycles using a sample-barcoded 5' primer and a J-beta primer mix. TCRdb used MiXCR to reprocess the 5' RACE reads, holding one entry per CDR3 protein. In the table there are 1.5 million to 2 million distinct CDR3 sequences, about 31% of which are singletons. The sequenced sample was blood. The receptor source for this set is a woman in her 30s in good health.

V gene TRBV7-2 combines with J gene TRBJ2-7; D is unresolved. In germline, CDR1 is SGHTA, CDR2 FQGNSA. The V gene lost 5 bases and the J gene lost 0 bases, with 14 bases spanning the gap. The CDR3 consists of 15 residues. The CDR3 bases are TGTGCCAGCAGCGGACGGGTAATAAGCTCCTACGAGCAGTACTTC. The encoded protein is CASSGRVISSYEQYF.

This clonotype has more than one count but fewer than ten. The CDR3 nucleotides read TGCAGTGCCACGAACCGGGACAGCCAAAGCGGCTACACCTTC. The encoded protein is CSATNRDSQSGYTF. The genes are TRBV20-1 and TRBJ1-2; 7 bases align to TRBD1. CDR1 and CDR2 (germline): DFQATT, SNEGSKA (reference sequence). V trimming: 6 bases; J trimming: 8 bases; junction bases outside the gene matches: 15. The CDR3 is made up of 14 amino acids.

The chain joins TRBV25-1 to TRBJ2-2; D uncertain. CDR1 is MGHDK, CDR2 SYGVNS, per germline. The V end lost 7 bases, the J end lost 5 bases, and 8 bases lay between the germline ends. CDR3 size: 12 residues. The CDR3: CASKEPTGELFF. CDR3 nucleotide sequence: TGTGCCAGCAAAGAACCTACCGGGGAGCTGTTTTTT.

This chain uses TRBV6-2 or TRBV6-3 with TRBJ1-1; no clear D. CDR3 length: 13 amino acids. Trimming cost V 5 bases and J 4 bases, with 11 bases left between them. In germline, CDR1 is MNHEY, CDR2 SVGEGT. The chain's CDR3 is CASSDWRSTEAFF. CDR3 coding DNA: TGTGCCAGCAGTGATTGGAGGTCCACTGAAGCTTTCTTT.

The chain is built from TRBV7-9 and TRBJ2-7, with D possibly TRBD1 on 5 matching bases. The CDR3 totals 14 residues. CDR1 is SEHNR and CDR2 is FQNEAQ in the germline V gene (reference sequence). V lost 6 bases to trimming and J lost 5 bases, with 17 bases between them. In nucleotides, the CDR3 is TGTGCCAGCAGTTTCAGTGGGATGGGGCACGAGCAGTACTTC. Its protein is CASSFSGMGHEQYF.